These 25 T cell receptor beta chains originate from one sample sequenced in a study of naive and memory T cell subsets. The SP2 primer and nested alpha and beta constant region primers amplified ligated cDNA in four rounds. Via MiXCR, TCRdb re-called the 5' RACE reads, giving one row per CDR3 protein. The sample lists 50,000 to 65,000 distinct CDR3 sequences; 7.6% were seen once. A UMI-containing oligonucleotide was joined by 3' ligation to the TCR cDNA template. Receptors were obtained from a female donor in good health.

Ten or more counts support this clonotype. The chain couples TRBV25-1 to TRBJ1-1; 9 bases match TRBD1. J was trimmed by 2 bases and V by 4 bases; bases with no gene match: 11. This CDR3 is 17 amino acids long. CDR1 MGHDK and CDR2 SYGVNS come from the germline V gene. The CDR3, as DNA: TGTGCCAGCAGTGGAAGGGCTACAGGGGGCTTTAACACTGAAGCTTTCTTT. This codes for CASSGRATGGFNTEAFF.

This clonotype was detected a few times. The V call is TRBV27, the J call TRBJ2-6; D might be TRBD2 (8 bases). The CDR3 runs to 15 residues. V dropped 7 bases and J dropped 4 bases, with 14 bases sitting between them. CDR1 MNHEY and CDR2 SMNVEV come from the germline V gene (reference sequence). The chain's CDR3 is CASTREGAGANVLTF. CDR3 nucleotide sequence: TGTGCCAGCACTCGGGAGGGGGCGGGGGCCAACGTCCTGACTTTC.

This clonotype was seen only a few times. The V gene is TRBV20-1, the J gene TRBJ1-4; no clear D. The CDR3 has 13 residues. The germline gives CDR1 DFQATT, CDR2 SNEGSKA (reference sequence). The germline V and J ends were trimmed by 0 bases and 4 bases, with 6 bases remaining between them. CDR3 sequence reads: CSARDHRNEKLFF. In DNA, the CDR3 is TGCAGTGCTAGAGACCATCGTAATGAAAAACTGTTTTTT.

CDR3 residues: CASSLAGGRNSPLHF. Here the CDR3 DNA reads TGTGCCAGCAGTTTAGCAGGGGGCAGGAATTCACCCCTCCACTTT. This chain links TRBV28 with TRBJ1-6, with 8 bases fitting TRBD1. From germline, CDR1 is MDHEN and CDR2 SYDVKM. The length of the CDR3 is 15 residues. Trimming removed 2 bases from V and 7 bases from J; junction bases left unmatched: 4.

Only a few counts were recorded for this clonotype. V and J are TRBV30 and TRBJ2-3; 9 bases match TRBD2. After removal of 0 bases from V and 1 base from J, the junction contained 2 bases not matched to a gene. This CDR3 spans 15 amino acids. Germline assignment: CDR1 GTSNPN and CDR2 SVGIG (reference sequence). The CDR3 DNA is TGTGCCTGGAGTGTTCAGCGGGGGGGCACAGATACGCAGTATTTT. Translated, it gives CAWSVQRGGTDTQYF.

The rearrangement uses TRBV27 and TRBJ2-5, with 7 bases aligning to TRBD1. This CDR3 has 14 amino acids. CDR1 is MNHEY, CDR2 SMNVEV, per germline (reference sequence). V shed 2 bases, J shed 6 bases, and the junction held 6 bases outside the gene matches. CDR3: CASSLPGQDQTQYF. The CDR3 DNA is TGTGCCAGCAGTTTACCAGGACAGGATCAGACCCAGTACTTC.

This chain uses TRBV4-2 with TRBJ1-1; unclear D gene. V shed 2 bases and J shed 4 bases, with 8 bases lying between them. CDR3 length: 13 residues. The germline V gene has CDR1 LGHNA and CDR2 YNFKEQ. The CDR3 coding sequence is TGTGCCAGCAGCCAACACTGTGCCACTGAAGCTTTCTTT. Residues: CASSQHCATEAFF.

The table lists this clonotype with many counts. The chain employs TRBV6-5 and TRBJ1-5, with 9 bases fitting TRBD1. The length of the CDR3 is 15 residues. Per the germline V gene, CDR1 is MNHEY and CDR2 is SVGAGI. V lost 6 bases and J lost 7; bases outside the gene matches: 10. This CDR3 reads CASRRTGAVGQPQHF. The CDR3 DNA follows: TGTGCCAGCAGGAGGACAGGGGCAGTGGGCCAGCCCCAGCATTTT.

The CDR3 DNA reads as TGTGCCAGCAGCCCTGGGGATAGGGGTCGGCTCGAGCAGTACTTC. It is translated as CASSPGDRGRLEQYF. This chain connects TRBV5-4 to TRBJ2-7, with D maybe TRBD1 (5 bases). In germline, CDR1 is SGHNT, CDR2 YYREEE (reference sequence). The CDR3 length is 15 residues. V dropped 4 bases and J dropped 6 bases, with 20 bases sitting between them. The full variable domain, completed using reference TRBV5-4 and TRBJ2-7, is ETGVTQSPTHLIKTRGQQVTLRCSSQSGHNTVSWYQQALGQGPQFIFQYYREEENGRGNFPPRFSGLQFPNYSSELNVNALELDDSALYLCASSPGDRGRLEQYFGPGTRLTVT.

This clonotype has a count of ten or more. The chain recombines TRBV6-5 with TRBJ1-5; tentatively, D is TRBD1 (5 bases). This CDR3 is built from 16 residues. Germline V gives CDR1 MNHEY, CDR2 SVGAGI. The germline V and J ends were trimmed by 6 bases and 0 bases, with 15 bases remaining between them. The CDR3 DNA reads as TGTGCCAGCAGGGAGGCAGGGACCTATAGCAATCAGCCCCAGCATTTT. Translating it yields CASREAGTYSNQPQHF.

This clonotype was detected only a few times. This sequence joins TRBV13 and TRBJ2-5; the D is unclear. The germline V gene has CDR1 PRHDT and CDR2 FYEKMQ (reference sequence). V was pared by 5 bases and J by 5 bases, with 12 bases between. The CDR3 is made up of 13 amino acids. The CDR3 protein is CASSRRDRETQYF. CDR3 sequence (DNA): TGTGCCAGCAGCCGAAGAGATAGGGAGACCCAGTACTTC. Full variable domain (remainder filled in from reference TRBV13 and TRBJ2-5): AAGVIQSPRHLIKEKRETATLKCYPIPRHDTVYWYQQGPGQDPQFLISFYEKMQSDKGSIPDRFSAQQFSDYHSELNMSSLELGDSALYFCASSRRDRETQYFGPGTRLLVL.

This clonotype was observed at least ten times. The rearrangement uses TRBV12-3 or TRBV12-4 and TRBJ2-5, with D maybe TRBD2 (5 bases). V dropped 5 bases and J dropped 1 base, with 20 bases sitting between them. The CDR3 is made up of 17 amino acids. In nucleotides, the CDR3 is TGTGCCAGCAGTGAGGGATTAAGCATACAAATCCAAGAGACCCAGTACTTC. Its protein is CASSEGLSIQIQETQYF.

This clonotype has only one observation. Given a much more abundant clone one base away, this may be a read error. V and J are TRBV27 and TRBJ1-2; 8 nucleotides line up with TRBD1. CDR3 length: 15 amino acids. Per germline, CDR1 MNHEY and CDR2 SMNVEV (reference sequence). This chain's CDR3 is CTSSLRQGAHYGYTF. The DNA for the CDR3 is TGTACCAGCAGTTTACGGCAGGGGGCTCACTATGGCTACACCTTC.

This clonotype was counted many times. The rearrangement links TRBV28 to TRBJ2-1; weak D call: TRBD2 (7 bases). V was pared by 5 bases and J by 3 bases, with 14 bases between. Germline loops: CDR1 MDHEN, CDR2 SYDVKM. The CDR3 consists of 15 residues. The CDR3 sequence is CASSPPGGRYNEQFF. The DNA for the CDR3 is TGTGCCAGCAGTCCCCCCGGGGGGCGCTACAATGAGCAGTTCTTC.

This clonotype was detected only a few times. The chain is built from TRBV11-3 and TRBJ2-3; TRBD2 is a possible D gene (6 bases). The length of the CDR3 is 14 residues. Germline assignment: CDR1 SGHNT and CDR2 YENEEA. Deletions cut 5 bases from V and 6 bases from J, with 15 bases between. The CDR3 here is CASSPGGLRDTQYF. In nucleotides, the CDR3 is TGTGCCAGCAGCCCCGGGGGTTTGAGGGATACGCAGTATTTT.

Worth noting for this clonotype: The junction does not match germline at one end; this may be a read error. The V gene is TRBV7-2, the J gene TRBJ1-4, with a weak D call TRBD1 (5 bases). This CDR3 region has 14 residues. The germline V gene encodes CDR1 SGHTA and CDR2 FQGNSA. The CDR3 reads CVSSLGTGMEKLFF. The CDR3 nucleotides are TGTGTCAGCAGCTTAGGGACGGGGATGGAAAAACTGTTTTTT. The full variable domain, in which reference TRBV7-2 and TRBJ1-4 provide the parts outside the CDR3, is GAGVSQSPSNKVTEKGKDVELRCDPISGHTALYWYRQSLGQGLEFLIYFQGNSAPDKSGLPSDRFSAERTGGSVSTLTIQRTQQEDSAVYLCVSSLGTGMEKLFFGSGTQLSVL.

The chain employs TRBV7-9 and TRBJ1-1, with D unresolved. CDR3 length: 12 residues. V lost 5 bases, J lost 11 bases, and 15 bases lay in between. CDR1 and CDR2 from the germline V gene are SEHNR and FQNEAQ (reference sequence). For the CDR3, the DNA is TGTGCCAGCAGCCCTAGGGCGGCTGGTGCTTTCTTT. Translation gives CASSPRAAGAFF. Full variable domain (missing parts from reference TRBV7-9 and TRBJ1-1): DTGVSQNPRHKITKRGQNVTFRCDPISEHNRLYWYRQTLGQGPEFLTYFQNEAQLEKSRLLSDRFSAERPKGSFSTLEIQRTEQGDSAMYLCASSPRAAGAFFGQGTRLTVV.

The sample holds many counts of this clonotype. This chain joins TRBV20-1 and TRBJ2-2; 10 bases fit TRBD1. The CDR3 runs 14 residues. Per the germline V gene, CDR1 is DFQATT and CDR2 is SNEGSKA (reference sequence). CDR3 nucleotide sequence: TGCAGCGGATCCGACAGGGGGCGTACCGGGGAGCTGTTTTTT. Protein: CSGSDRGRTGELFF.

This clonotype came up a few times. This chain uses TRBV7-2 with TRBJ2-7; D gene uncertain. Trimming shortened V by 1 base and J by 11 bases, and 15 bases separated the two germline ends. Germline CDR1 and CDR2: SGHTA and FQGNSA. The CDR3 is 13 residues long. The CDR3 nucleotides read TGTGCCAGCAGCTTAGAAAGCCCGACACAAAAGTACTTC. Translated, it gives CASSLESPTQKYF.

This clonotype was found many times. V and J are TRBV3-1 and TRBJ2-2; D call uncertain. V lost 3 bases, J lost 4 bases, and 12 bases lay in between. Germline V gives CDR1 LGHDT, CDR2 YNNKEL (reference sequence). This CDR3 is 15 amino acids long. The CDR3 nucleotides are TGTGCCAGCAGCCACGGAGAAATGAGCACCGGGGAGCTGTTTTTT. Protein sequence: CASSHGEMSTGELFF.

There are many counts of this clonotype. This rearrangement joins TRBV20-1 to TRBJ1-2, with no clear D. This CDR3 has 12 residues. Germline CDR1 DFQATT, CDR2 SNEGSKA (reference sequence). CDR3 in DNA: TGCATCAGCAGTTACCTTAACTATGGCTACACCTTC. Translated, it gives CISSYLNYGYTF.

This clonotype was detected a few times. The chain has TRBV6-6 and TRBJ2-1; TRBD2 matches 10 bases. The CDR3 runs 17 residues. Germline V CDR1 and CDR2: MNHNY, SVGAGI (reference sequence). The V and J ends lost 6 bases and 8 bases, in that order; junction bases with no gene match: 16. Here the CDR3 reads CASRSSGGPTIVHEQFF. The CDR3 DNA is TGTGCCAGCAGAAGTAGCGGGGGGCCCACGATTGTCCATGAGCAGTTCTTC.

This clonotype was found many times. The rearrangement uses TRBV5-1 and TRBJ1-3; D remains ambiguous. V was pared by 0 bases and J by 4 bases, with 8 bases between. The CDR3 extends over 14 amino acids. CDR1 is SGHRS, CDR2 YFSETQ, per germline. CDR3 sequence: CASSLATGGNTIYF. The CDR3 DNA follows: TGCGCCAGCAGCTTGGCGACGGGAGGAAACACCATATATTTT.

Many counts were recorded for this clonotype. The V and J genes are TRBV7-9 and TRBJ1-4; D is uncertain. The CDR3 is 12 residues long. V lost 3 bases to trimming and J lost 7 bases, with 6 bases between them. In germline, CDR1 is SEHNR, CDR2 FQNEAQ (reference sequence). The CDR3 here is CASSFSGEKLFF. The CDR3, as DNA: TGTGCCAGCAGCTTTTCCGGTGAAAAACTGTTTTTT.

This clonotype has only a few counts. CDR3 in amino acids: CASSYGAGWRDIQYF. The CDR3 region has the DNA TGCGCCAGCAGCTATGGGGCAGGATGGAGGGACATTCAGTACTTC. The chain employs TRBV5-1 and TRBJ2-4; tentatively, D is TRBD2 (6 bases). V lost 3 bases, J lost 8 bases, and 18 bases lay in between. The CDR3 sequence is 15 residues long. The germline V gene encodes CDR1 SGHRS and CDR2 YFSETQ.